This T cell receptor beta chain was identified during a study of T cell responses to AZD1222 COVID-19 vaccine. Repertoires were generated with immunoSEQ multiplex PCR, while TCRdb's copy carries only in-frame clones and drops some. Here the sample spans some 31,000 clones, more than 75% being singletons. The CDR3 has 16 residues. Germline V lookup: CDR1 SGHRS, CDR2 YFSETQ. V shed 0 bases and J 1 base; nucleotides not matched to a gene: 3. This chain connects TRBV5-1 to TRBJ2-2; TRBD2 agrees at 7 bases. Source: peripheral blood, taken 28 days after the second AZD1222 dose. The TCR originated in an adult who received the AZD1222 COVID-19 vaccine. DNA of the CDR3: TGCGCCAGCAGCTTGGTTCCGGGGGGGAACACCGGGGAGCTGTTTTTT. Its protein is CASSLVPGGNTGELFF.